One sample yielded the 27 T cell receptor beta chains listed below, sequenced in a study of T-cell memory formation after mild COVID-19. TCRdb re-called the 5' RACE reads with MiXCR, one entry per CDR3 protein. Among approximately 250,000 distinct CDR3 sequences listed, 16% were seen once. Sequenced input: PBMCs or a T cell subset sorted from them (not recorded which). Receptors originate from a man in his late teens or twenties who had mild COVID-19 (a few samples of this study predate the infection). Cell type and time point are not known.

This clonotype has just a few counts. The chain combines TRBV9 with TRBJ2-3, with 8 nucleotides matching TRBD2. This CDR3 is built from 17 residues. Trimming removed 0 bases from V and 2 bases from J; junction bases left unmatched: 8. Germline V gene data show CDR1 as SGDLS and CDR2 as YYNGEE. The CDR3 region is CASSVAGRGEITDTQYF. The CDR3, as DNA: TGTGCCAGCAGCGTAGCCGGGCGGGGGGAGATCACAGATACGCAGTATTTT.

The chain joins TRBV5-1 to TRBJ2-1, with D possibly being TRBD1 or TRBD2 (5 bases each). Germline CDR1 and CDR2: SGHRS and YFSETQ. Trimming removed 5 bases from V and 5 bases from J, with 17 bases in between. This CDR3 is built from 15 residues. DNA of the CDR3: TGCGCCAGCAGACCCGGGACCCAGCCCCACAATGAGCAGTTCTTC. Translated: CASRPGTQPHNEQFF.

This clonotype came up a few times. The chain links TRBV10-3 to TRBJ2-1; the match to TRBD1 covers 10 bases. Germline V gene lookup returns CDR1 ENHRY and CDR2 SYGVKD. V lost 2 bases to trimming and J lost 6 bases; unmatched junction nucleotides: 4. The CDR3 is made up of 15 amino acids. CDR3 sequence reads: CAISEPRTGGNEQFF. The CDR3 DNA reads as TGTGCCATCAGTGAGCCCCGGACAGGGGGCAATGAGCAGTTCTTC.

The table lists this clonotype with a few counts. This chain links TRBV5-1 with TRBJ1-5, with 9 nucleotides matching TRBD1. The CDR3 consists of 15 residues. V trimming: 4 bases; J trimming: 6 bases; junction bases outside the gene matches: 8. CDR1 and CDR2 (germline): SGHRS, YFSETQ. The CDR3 spells CASSVQGAQGQPQHF. The DNA for the CDR3 is TGCGCCAGCAGCGTACAGGGGGCGCAGGGTCAGCCCCAGCATTTT.

In its sample, this clonotype was seen a few times. The CDR3 here is CATSTERTEAFF. The CDR3 region has the DNA TGTGCCACCAGCACCGAGAGGACTGAAGCTTTCTTT. The chain has TRBV15 and TRBJ1-1; D call uncertain. Germline CDR1 reads LNHNV; CDR2 reads YYDKDF (reference sequence). V was trimmed by 4 bases and J by 5 bases, leaving 8 bases between them. CDR3 length: 12 amino acids.

In this sample, this clonotype turned up a few times. V and J are TRBV7-9 and TRBJ2-3; 8 nucleotides line up with TRBD2. The CDR3 extends over 14 amino acids. CDR1 is SEHNR and CDR2 is FQNEAQ in the germline V gene (reference sequence). V lost 5 bases and J lost 0; bases outside the gene matches: 1. Here the CDR3 reads CASSAGGSTDTQYF. The DNA of the CDR3 is TGTGCCAGCAGCGCGGGAGGAAGCACAGATACGCAGTATTTT.

This clonotype was detected only a few times. The genes are TRBV4-3 and TRBJ2-1; 10 bases map to TRBD1. Germline V gene lookup returns CDR1 LGHNA and CDR2 YSLEER. After removal of 6 bases from V and 8 bases from J, the junction contained 4 bases not matched to a gene. CDR3 length: 13 residues. CDR3 nucleotides: TGCGCCAGCAGACCGACAGGGGGCGATGAGCAGTTCTTC. This gives the protein CASRPTGGDEQFF.

The chain carries TRBV6-6 and TRBJ2-2, with D perhaps given as TRBD1 or TRBD2 (5 bases each). The CDR3 loop spans 14 amino acids. V was clipped by 2 bases and J by 7 bases, with 11 bases between them. Germline CDR1 is MNHNY and CDR2 is SVGAGI (reference sequence). CDR3 region: CASSYEGIRGELFF. CDR3 DNA sequence: TGTGCCAGCAGTTACGAGGGGATTCGCGGGGAGCTGTTTTTT.

The V call is TRBV2, the J call TRBJ2-3, with 7 bases aligning to TRBD1. CDR3 length: 15 amino acids. Trimming cost V 5 bases and J 1 base; bases outside gene matches: 6. Germline assignment: CDR1 SNHLY and CDR2 FYNNEI. CDR3: CASSRYGQGTDTQYF. The DNA for the CDR3 is TGTGCCAGCAGTCGCTATGGACAGGGCACAGATACGCAGTATTTT.

This clonotype was counted between two and nine times. This chain joins TRBV11-2 and TRBJ2-3; D ambiguous. The CDR3 contains 11 residues. V was trimmed by 2 bases and J by 4 bases, leaving 1 base between them. CDR1 and CDR2 from the germline V gene are SGHAT and FQNNGV. The CDR3 sequence: CASSLPDTQYF. The CDR3 DNA reads TGTGCCAGCAGCTTACCAGATACGCAGTATTTT.

There are many counts of this clonotype. This rearrangement joins TRBV7-2 to TRBJ1-2, with D perhaps TRBD1 (6 bases). The CDR3 has 14 residues. The germline V gene encodes CDR1 SGHTA and CDR2 FQGNSA. V shed 5 bases and J shed 8 bases, with 18 bases lying between them. CDR3 coding DNA: TGTGCCAGCAGCCCTACCCGGACAGCGGGGGGCTACACCTTC. It codes for CASSPTRTAGGYTF.

The rearrangement uses TRBV27 and TRBJ2-1, with D tentatively TRBD2 (6 bases). This CDR3 spans 15 amino acids. Trimming stripped 7 bases from V and 3 bases from J, with 16 bases between. Germline lookup yields CDR1 MNHEY and CDR2 SMNVEV (reference sequence). The CDR3 loop reads CASTLGGRNYNEQFF. The CDR3 DNA sequence: TGTGCCAGCACTCTCGGGGGACGGAACTACAATGAGCAGTTCTTC.

Only a few counts were recorded for this clonotype. The chain joins TRBV5-5 to TRBJ2-3; TRBD2 might be the D (5 bases). Germline CDR1 reads SGHKS; CDR2 reads YYEKEE (reference sequence). The germline V and J ends were trimmed by 9 bases and 0 bases, with 11 bases remaining between them. The CDR3 consists of 13 residues. Written as DNA, the CDR3 is TGTGCCACCTCGGGGTCTAGCACAGATACGCAGTATTTT. This encodes CATSGSSTDTQYF.

The genes are TRBV5-1 and TRBJ2-2, with a weak D call TRBD2 (6 bases). The ends were cut back, 4 bases at V and 1 base at J, with 14 bases in the middle. Germline lookup yields CDR1 SGHRS and CDR2 YFSETQ. This CDR3 has 16 amino acids. The CDR3 sequence: CASSIRDSLNTGELFF. In DNA form, the CDR3 reads TGCGCCAGCAGCATCCGGGACTCGCTGAACACCGGGGAGCTGTTTTTT.

This clonotype was detected only a few times. This chain connects TRBV12-3 or TRBV12-4 to TRBJ2-3; D possibly corresponds to TRBD2 (5 bases). V gave up 5 bases and J gave up 5 bases, with 11 bases separating them. The CDR3 extends over 13 amino acids. The CDR3 is CASSTLEGDTQYF. For the CDR3, the DNA is TGTGCCAGCAGTACCCTTGAGGGAGATACGCAGTATTTT.

This clonotype was seen a handful of times. The rearrangement uses TRBV10-3 and TRBJ1-1, with D possibly matching TRBD1 (5 bases). Trimming left V 3 bases short and J 0 bases short, with 8 bases between. CDR3 length: 14 amino acids. Germline loops: CDR1 ENHRY, CDR2 SYGVKD. CDR3 coding DNA: TGTGCCATCAGTGATTTGGGGGTGAACACTGAAGCTTTCTTT. As protein: CAISDLGVNTEAFF.

This clonotype was picked up one time. The rearrangement links TRBV5-1 to TRBJ2-5; 8 bases fit TRBD1. The CDR3 length is 15 residues. V dropped 0 bases and J dropped 5; count of bases not matched to a gene: 6. Germline CDR1 and CDR2: SGHRS and YFSETQ. The CDR3 nucleotides read TGCGCCAGCAGCTTGGGGACAGGGCAAGCGGAGACCCAGTACTTC. Translation: CASSLGTGQAETQYF.

This chain connects TRBV12-3 or TRBV12-4 to TRBJ2-5; TRBD2 agrees at 8 bases. The CDR3 length is 15 residues. The ends lost 6 bases at V and 5 bases at J; junction bases unmatched: 11. CDR3: CASRPVRGVGETQYF. CDR3 in DNA: TGTGCCAGCAGACCAGTGCGGGGGGTGGGGGAGACCCAGTACTTC.

This clonotype was counted ten times or more. The J gene is TRBJ1-2, the V gene TRBV7-2; D may be TRBD1 (5 bases). V was pared by 1 base and J by 6 bases, with 12 bases between. The CDR3 is made up of 14 amino acids. Germline CDR1 is SGHTA and CDR2 is FQGNSA. CDR3: CASSLVGRADGYTF. The CDR3, as DNA: TGTGCCAGCAGCTTAGTGGGCAGGGCTGATGGCTACACCTTC.

This clonotype appeared a few times. J is TRBJ2-4 and V is TRBV29-1; unclear D gene. The V end was cut by 3 bases, the J end by 3 bases, with 15 bases between. CDR3 length: 15 residues. Germline CDR1 is SQVTM and CDR2 is ANQGSEA. CDR3 coding DNA: TGCAGCGTTGATAGAATTTCCCTTGACAAAAACATTCAGTACTTC. Its translation: CSVDRISLDKNIQYF.

A few counts support this clonotype. The chain links TRBV11-2 to TRBJ1-4; D gene uncertain. Germline lookup yields CDR1 SGHAT and CDR2 FQNNGV. The CDR3 sequence is 13 residues long. Between the trimmed V and J ends, which lost 3 bases and 4 bases, there was a span of 6 bases. The CDR3 here is CASSFSFNEKLFF. The CDR3 coding sequence is TGTGCCAGCAGCTTCTCTTTTAATGAAAAACTGTTTTTT.

The rearrangement joins TRBV12-3 or TRBV12-4 to TRBJ1-3; D unclear. The CDR3 has 13 amino acids. The V end lost 0 bases, the J end lost 4 bases, and 4 bases lay between the germline ends. Here the CDR3 reads CASSLAEGNTIYF. The CDR3 region has the DNA TGTGCCAGCAGTTTAGCGGAGGGAAACACCATATATTTT.

V is TRBV24-1 and J is TRBJ2-1, with 10 bases identical to TRBD2. Germline loops: CDR1 KGHDR, CDR2 SFDVKD. This CDR3 comprises 14 residues. The V and J ends lost 3 bases and 7 bases, in that order; junction bases with no gene match: 2. The CDR3 sequence is CATSDSGGANEQFF. The CDR3, as DNA: TGTGCCACCAGTGATAGCGGGGGGGCGAATGAGCAGTTCTTC.

This clonotype came up many times. The gene calls are TRBV6-6 and TRBJ2-3; weak D call: TRBD1 (6 bases). Germline-derived CDR1 and CDR2 are MNHNY and SVGAGI (reference sequence). Trimming left V 1 base short and J 2 bases short, with 7 bases between. This CDR3 has 14 amino acids. The CDR3, as DNA: TGTGCCAGCAGTTACTGGACAGACACAGATACGCAGTATTTT. Its protein is CASSYWTDTDTQYF.

This clonotype was picked up a small number of times. V and J are TRBV7-9 and TRBJ2-3, with D maybe TRBD1 (5 bases). The CDR3 is 16 residues long. The germline V gene encodes CDR1 SEHNR and CDR2 FQNEAQ (reference sequence). V lost 5 bases to trimming and J lost 0 bases, with 15 bases between them. CDR3 residues: CASSEFRESSTDTQYF. DNA for the CDR3: TGTGCCAGCAGCGAATTCAGGGAATCTAGCACAGATACGCAGTATTTT.

This clonotype was counted only a few times. The chain is built from TRBV5-1 and TRBJ2-7; perhaps TRBD1 as D (6 bases). Trimming took off 5 bases at V and 6 bases at J, with 18 bases between the two ends. The CDR3 consists of 14 residues. Germline loops: CDR1 SGHRS, CDR2 YFSETQ. CDR3 protein: CASSTGKGQSEQYV. The CDR3 DNA sequence: TGCGCCAGCAGTACAGGGAAAGGTCAGTCCGAGCAGTACGTC.

The rearrangement joins TRBV7-9 to TRBJ2-3, with D possibly being TRBD2 (6 bases). Trimming left V 3 bases short and J 2 bases short, with 15 bases between. The CDR3 covers 16 residues. The germline gives CDR1 SEHNR, CDR2 FQNEAQ (reference sequence). CDR3 protein: CASSFMSGVPTDTQYF. CDR3 coding DNA: TGTGCCAGCAGCTTTATGTCGGGGGTACCCACAGATACGCAGTATTTT. The whole variable domain, filled in from reference TRBV7-9 and TRBJ2-3, reads DTGVSQNPRHKITKRGQNVTFRCDPISEHNRLYWYRQTLGQGPEFLTYFQNEAQLEKSRLLSDRFSAERPKGSFSTLEIQRTEQGDSAMYLCASSFMSGVPTDTQYFGPGTRLTVL.